Here is one TCR beta chain with its context. The antigen remains undetermined. The entry originates in a study of graft-versus-host responses after intestinal transplantation. Study information: Multivisceral, liver-intestinal, or isolated intestinal grafts were transplanted into recipients. Anti-thymocyte globulin induction, then tacrolimus and steroids for 3 to 4 years, went to all recipients. Study-wide results and limits: Graft-donor T cell macrochimerism coincided with high graft-versus-host to host-versus-graft clonal ratios in allografts.

Intraepithelial lymphocytes and lamina propria lymphocytes were released through processing of graft tissue. Produced via immunoSEQ multiplex PCR; TCRdb's table is partial and in-frame only. In the table there are some 13,000 clones, roughly 81% of which are singletons. Trimming cost V 7 bases and J 6 bases; bases outside gene matches: 8. The CDR3 runs to 14 residues. Germline loops: CDR1 MNHEY, CDR2 SVGAGI. Sample: ileum tissue, taken 16 days after intestinal transplant. This TCR came from a human patient who received an intestinal transplant, so some T cells may come from the graft donor. The J gene is TRBJ1-3, the V gene TRBV6-5, with 8 bases fitting TRBD1. The CDR3 spells CASKDGQGANTIYF. CDR3 nucleotide sequence: TGTGCCAGCAAAGACGGACAGGGCGCAAACACCATATATTTT.